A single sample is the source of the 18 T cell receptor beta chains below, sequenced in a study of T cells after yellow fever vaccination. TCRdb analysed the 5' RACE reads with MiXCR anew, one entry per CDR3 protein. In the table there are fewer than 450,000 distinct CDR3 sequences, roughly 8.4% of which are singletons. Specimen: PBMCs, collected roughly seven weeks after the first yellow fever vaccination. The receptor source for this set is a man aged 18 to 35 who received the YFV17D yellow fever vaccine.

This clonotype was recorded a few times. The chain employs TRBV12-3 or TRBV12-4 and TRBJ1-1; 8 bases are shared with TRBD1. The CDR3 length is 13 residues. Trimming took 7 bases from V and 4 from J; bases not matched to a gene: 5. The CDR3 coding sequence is TGTGCCAGCATCACAGGGGGGCCCACTGAAGCTTTCTTT. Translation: CASITGGPTEAFF.

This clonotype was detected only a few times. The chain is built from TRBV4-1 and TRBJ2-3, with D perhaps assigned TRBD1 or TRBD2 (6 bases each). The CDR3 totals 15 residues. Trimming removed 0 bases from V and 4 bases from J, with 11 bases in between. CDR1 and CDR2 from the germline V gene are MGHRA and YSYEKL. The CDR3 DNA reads TGCGCCAGCAGCCAAGATTGGGGGGCCCCAGATACGCAGTATTTT. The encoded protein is CASSQDWGAPDTQYF.

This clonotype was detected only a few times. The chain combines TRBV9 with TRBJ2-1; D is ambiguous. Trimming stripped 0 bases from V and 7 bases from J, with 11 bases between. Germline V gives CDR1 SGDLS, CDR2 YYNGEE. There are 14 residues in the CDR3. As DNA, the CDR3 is TGTGCCAGCAGCGTAGCTGTAGCTCGAAATGAGCAGTTCTTC. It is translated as CASSVAVARNEQFF.

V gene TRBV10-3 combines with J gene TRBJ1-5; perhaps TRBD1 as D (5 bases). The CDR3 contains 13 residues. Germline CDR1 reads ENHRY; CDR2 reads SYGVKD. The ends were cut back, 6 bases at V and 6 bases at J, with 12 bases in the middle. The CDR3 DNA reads TGTGCCATCAGGGGGGACGGTGGTCAGCCCCAGCATTTT. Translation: CAIRGDGGQPQHF.

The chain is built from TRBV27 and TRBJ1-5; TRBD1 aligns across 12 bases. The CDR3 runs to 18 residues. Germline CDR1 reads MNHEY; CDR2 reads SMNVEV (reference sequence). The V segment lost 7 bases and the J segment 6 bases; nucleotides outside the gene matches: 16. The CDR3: CASIPSGTGGAGGQPQHF. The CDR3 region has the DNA TGTGCCAGCATCCCTTCCGGGACAGGGGGCGCGGGTGGTCAGCCCCAGCATTTT.

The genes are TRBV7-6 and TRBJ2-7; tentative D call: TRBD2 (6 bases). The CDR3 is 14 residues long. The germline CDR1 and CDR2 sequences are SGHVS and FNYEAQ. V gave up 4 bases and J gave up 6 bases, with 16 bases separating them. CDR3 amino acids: CASSSMGGTGEQYF. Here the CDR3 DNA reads TGTGCCAGCAGCTCCATGGGGGGAACGGGCGAGCAGTACTTC. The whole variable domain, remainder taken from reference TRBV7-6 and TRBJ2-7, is GAGVSQSPRYKVTKRGQDVALRCDPISGHVSLYWYRQALGQGPEFLTYFNYEAQQDKSGLPNDRFSAERPEGSISTLTIQRTEQRDSAMYRCASSSMGGTGEQYFGPGTRLTVT.

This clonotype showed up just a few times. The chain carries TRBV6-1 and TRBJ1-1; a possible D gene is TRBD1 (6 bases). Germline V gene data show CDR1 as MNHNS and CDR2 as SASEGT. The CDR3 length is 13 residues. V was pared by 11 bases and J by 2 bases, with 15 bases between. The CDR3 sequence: CAASGVLNTEAFF. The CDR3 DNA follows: TGTGCCGCCTCAGGGGTCCTAAACACTGAAGCTTTCTTT.

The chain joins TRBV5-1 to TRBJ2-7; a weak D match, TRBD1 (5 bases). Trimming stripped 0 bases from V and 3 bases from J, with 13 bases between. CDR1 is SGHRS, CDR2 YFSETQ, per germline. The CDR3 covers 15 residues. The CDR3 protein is CASSLAAQGIYEQYF. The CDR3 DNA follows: TGCGCCAGCAGCTTGGCCGCTCAGGGTATCTACGAGCAGTACTTC.

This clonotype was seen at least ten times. The CDR3 nucleotides are TGTGCCAGCAGCTCAAATAGGGCCGGCTACACCTTC. Its translation: CASSSNRAGYTF. The genes are TRBV7-2 and TRBJ1-2, with D unresolved. The V gene lost 4 bases and the J gene lost 8 bases, with 11 bases spanning the gap. CDR1 and CDR2 (germline): SGHTA, FQGNSA. CDR3 length: 12 residues. Based on the CDR3 plus reference TRBV7-2 and TRBJ1-2, the full variable domain is GAGVSQSPSNKVTEKGKDVELRCDPISGHTALYWYRQSLGQGLEFLIYFQGNSAPDKSGLPSDRFSAERTGGSVSTLTIQRTQQEDSAVYLCASSSNRAGYTFGSGTRLTVV.

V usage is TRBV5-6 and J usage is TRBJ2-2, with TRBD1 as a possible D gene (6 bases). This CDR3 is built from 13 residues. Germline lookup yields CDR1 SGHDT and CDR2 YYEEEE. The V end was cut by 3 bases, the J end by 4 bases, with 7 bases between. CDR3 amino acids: CASSWDITGELFF. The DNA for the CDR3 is TGTGCCAGCAGCTGGGACATCACCGGGGAGCTGTTTTTT.

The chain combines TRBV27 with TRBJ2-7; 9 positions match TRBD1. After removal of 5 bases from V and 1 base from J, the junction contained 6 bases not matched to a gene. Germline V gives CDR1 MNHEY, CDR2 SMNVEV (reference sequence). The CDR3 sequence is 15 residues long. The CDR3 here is CASSEGDRVSYEQYF. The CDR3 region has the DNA TGTGCCAGCAGTGAAGGGGACAGGGTTTCCTACGAGCAGTACTTC.

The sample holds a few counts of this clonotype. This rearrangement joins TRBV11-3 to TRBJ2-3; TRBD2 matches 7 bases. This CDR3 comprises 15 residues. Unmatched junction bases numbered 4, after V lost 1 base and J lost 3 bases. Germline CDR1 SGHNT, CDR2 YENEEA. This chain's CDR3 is CASSLGRGSTDTQYF. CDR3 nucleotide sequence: TGTGCCAGCAGCTTAGGGCGGGGGTCTACAGATACGCAGTATTTT. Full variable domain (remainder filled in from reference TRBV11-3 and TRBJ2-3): EAGVVQSPRYKIIEKKQPVAFWCNPISGHNTLYWYLQNLGQGPELLIRYENEEAVDDSQLPKDRFSAERLKGVDSTLKIQPAELGDSAVYLCASSLGRGSTDTQYFGPGTRLTVL.

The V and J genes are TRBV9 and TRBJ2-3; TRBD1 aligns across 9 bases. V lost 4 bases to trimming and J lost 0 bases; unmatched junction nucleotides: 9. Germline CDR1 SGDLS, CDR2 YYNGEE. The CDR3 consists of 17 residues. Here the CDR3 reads CASSPRDRAFSTDTQYF. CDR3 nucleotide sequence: TGTGCCAGCAGCCCCCGGGACAGGGCTTTTAGCACAGATACGCAGTATTTT. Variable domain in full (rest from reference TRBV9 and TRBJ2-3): DSGVTQTPKHLITATGQRVTLRCSPRSGDLSVYWYQQSLDQGLQFLIQYYNGEERAKGNILERFSAQQFPDLHSELNLSSLELGDSALYFCASSPRDRAFSTDTQYFGPGTRLTVL.

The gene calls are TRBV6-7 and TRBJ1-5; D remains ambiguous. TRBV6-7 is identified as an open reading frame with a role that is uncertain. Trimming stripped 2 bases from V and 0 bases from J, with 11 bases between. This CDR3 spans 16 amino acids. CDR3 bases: TGTGCCAGCAGTTACATGGGATTGGATAGCAATCAGCCCCAGCATTTT. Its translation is CASSYMGLDSNQPQHF.

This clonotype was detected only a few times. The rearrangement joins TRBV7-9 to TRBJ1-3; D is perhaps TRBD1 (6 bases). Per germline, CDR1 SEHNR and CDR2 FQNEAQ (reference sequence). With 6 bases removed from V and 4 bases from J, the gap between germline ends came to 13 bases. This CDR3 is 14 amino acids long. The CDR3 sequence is CASRQGTSGNTIYF. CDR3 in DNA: TGTGCCAGCAGACAGGGTACTTCGGGAAACACCATATATTTT.

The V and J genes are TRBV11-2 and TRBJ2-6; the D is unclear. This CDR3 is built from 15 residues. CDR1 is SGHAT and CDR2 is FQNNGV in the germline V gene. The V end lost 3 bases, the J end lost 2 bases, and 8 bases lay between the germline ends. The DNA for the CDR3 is TGTGCCAGCAGCTTTAGGCATACTGGGGCCAACGTCCTGACTTTC. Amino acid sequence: CASSFRHTGANVLTF.

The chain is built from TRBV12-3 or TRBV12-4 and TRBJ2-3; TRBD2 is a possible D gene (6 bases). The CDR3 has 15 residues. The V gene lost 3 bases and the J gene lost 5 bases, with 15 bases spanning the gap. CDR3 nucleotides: TGTGCCAGCAGTTTGAGACTAGATGAGTTAGATACGCAGTATTTT. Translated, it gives CASSLRLDELDTQYF.

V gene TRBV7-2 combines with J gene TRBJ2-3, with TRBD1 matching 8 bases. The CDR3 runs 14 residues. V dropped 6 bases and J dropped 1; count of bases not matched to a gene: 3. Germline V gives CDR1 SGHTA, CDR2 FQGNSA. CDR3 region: CASRDRGGTDTQYF. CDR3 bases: TGTGCCAGCAGAGACAGGGGTGGCACAGATACGCAGTATTTT.